The 16 T cell receptor beta chains below come from one sample, sequenced in a study of shared clonotypes between healthy human individuals. Only CD45RO-negative cells positively selected for CCR7 counted as naive CD8 cells, so terminally differentiated effector memory CD45RA+ cells were excluded. Produced via immunoSEQ multiplex PCR; TCRdb's table is partial and in-frame only. The sample shows about 2.2 million clones, just over 90% of them seen only once. The sequencing sample was made of naive CD8+ T cells from PBMCs. The source is a man between 18 and 35 years old in good health. Some clones in this sample may be carry-over from other donors' samples.

This chain connects TRBV7-6 to TRBJ2-3; D not resolved. Germline V CDR1 and CDR2: SGHVS, FNYEAQ. Trimming took 5 bases from V and 6 from J, leaving 18 bases between them. This CDR3 is built from 15 residues. The CDR3 DNA follows: TGTGCCAGCAGCCAACGTCCGAAAGGTAGCGATACGCAGTATTTT. Its protein is CASSQRPKGSDTQYF.

The genes are TRBV4-2 and TRBJ2-3, with 10 bases identical to TRBD1. Germline values: CDR1 LGHNA, CDR2 YNFKEQ. This CDR3 has 16 amino acids. V was clipped by 1 base and J by 3 bases; unmatched bases: 4. In DNA, the CDR3 is TGTGCCAGCAGCCAAGTCGGGACAGGGGCAACAGATACGCAGTATTTT. It encodes CASSQVGTGATDTQYF.

The J gene is TRBJ2-7, the V gene TRBV4-1; 9 bases are shared with TRBD2. V gave up 1 base and J gave up 6 bases; unmatched junction bases: 10. In germline, CDR1 is MGHRA, CDR2 YSYEKL. The CDR3 spans 16 residues. The CDR3 sequence: CASSQGWVLAGLEQYF. CDR3 DNA sequence: TGCGCCAGCAGCCAAGGGTGGGTGCTAGCGGGACTCGAGCAGTACTTC.

The chain links TRBV30 to TRBJ2-1; D is undetermined. This CDR3 is built from 16 residues. The germline V gene has CDR1 GTSNPN and CDR2 SVGIG (reference sequence). Trimming shortened V by 1 base and J by 4 bases, and 17 bases separated the two germline ends. CDR3 residues: CAWSGGGARPYNEQFF. The CDR3 DNA reads TGTGCCTGGAGTGGCGGTGGCGCCCGGCCTTACAATGAGCAGTTCTTC.

The rearrangement links TRBV5-4 to TRBJ2-7; D unclear. V gave up 4 bases and J gave up 2 bases, with 16 bases separating them. Germline V gene lookup returns CDR1 SGHNT and CDR2 YYREEE (reference sequence). The CDR3 covers 15 residues. The CDR3 spells CASSPEERVPYEQYF. The CDR3 DNA sequence: TGTGCCAGCAGCCCCGAGGAGAGAGTGCCCTACGAGCAGTACTTC.

This clone was seen only once. V gene TRBV10-3 combines with J gene TRBJ2-1; 10 nucleotides agree with TRBD2. This CDR3 has 15 residues. CDR1 ENHRY and CDR2 SYGVKD come from the germline V gene. With V trimmed by 8 bases and J by 7 bases, 11 bases remained unmatched. The CDR3 reads CAIRTASGRGNEQFF. The CDR3 nucleotides are TGTGCCATCCGAACCGCTAGCGGGAGAGGGAATGAGCAGTTCTTC.

V is TRBV5-5 and J is TRBJ2-7, with unresolved D. V was cut by 3 bases and J by 2 bases, with 9 bases left in between. The CDR3 covers 13 residues. Germline V gene lookup returns CDR1 SGHKS and CDR2 YYEKEE (reference sequence). CDR3 region: CASSWRSTYEQYF. In DNA form, the CDR3 reads TGTGCCAGCAGCTGGCGCTCAACCTACGAGCAGTACTTC.

The chain couples TRBV5-8 to TRBJ2-1; 9 bases are a match to TRBD2. CDR1 SGHTS and CDR2 YDEGEE come from the germline V gene. The CDR3 is made up of 15 amino acids. The trim removed 3 bases at V and 4 bases at J, leaving 5 bases unmatched. The CDR3: CASSSGLALYNEQFF. In DNA form, the CDR3 reads TGTGCCAGCAGCTCAGGACTAGCGTTATACAATGAGCAGTTCTTC.

This chain uses TRBV7-9 with TRBJ2-1; no clear D. Trimming stripped 5 bases from V and 4 bases from J, with 12 bases between. The CDR3 loop spans 14 amino acids. The germline V gene encodes CDR1 SEHNR and CDR2 FQNEAQ (reference sequence). The CDR3 protein is CASSHSLGYNEQFF. The CDR3 DNA reads as TGTGCCAGCAGCCACTCTTTAGGGTACAATGAGCAGTTCTTC.

The chain joins TRBV29-1 to TRBJ2-7; a possible D gene is TRBD1 (6 bases). The germline V gene has CDR1 SQVTM and CDR2 ANQGSEA. The V end was cut by 1 base, the J end by 2 bases, with 15 bases between. The CDR3 covers 15 residues. This CDR3 reads CSVEVTGIRTYEQYF. CDR3 sequence (DNA): TGCAGCGTTGAAGTAACAGGGATAAGGACCTACGAGCAGTACTTC.

The V gene is TRBV15, the J gene TRBJ1-1; TRBD1 is a possible D gene (5 bases). CDR3 length: 15 residues. V shed 1 base and J shed 1 base, with 10 bases lying between them. Germline V gene sequence: CDR1 LNHNV, CDR2 YYDKDF (reference sequence). The CDR3 DNA is TGTGCCACCAGCAGAGGAGGGGACTGGAACACTGAAGCTTTCTTT. As protein: CATSRGGDWNTEAFF.

The rearrangement uses TRBV27 and TRBJ2-7; 7 bases align to TRBD1. Germline V gene lookup returns CDR1 MNHEY and CDR2 SMNVEV (reference sequence). The CDR3 totals 13 residues. After removal of 4 bases from V and 6 bases from J, the junction contained 6 bases not matched to a gene. The CDR3 is CASSYLQGREQYF. DNA for the CDR3: TGTGCCAGCAGTTACCTACAGGGGCGCGAGCAGTACTTC.

Only a few counts were recorded for this clone. The chain employs TRBV23-1 and TRBJ1-4, with D unclear. TRBV23-1 is an open reading frame whose function is uncertain. This CDR3 has 14 residues. The V end was cut by 3 bases, the J end by 7 bases, with 12 bases between. CDR3 loop: CASSQPEKSEKLFF. DNA for the CDR3: TGCGCCAGCAGTCAGCCAGAGAAAAGTGAAAAACTGTTTTTT.

Regarding this clone: The sample contains more than one DNA sequence encoding this CDR3. The CDR3 DNA sequence: TGTGCCAGCAGCTTGGAGGGACAGACTTACGAGCAGTACTTC. The encoded protein is CASSLEGQTYEQYF. The chain joins TRBV7-9 to TRBJ2-7; TRBD1 is a possible D gene (7 bases). Trimming left V 3 bases short and J 4 bases short, with 13 bases between. From germline, CDR1 is SEHNR and CDR2 FQNEAQ (reference sequence). There are 14 residues in the CDR3.

The V and J genes are TRBV13 and TRBJ2-7; 9 bases line up with TRBD1. The V segment lost 4 bases and the J segment 4 bases; nucleotides outside the gene matches: 8. CDR3 size: 15 residues. The germline CDR1 and CDR2 sequences are PRHDT and FYEKMQ (reference sequence). The chain's CDR3 is CASSSTDRGRYEQYF. The CDR3, as DNA: TGTGCCAGCAGCTCGACGGACAGGGGAAGGTACGAGCAGTACTTC.

The chain has TRBV7-8 and TRBJ2-5, with a possible D match to TRBD1 (6 bases). This CDR3 region has 15 residues. The ends were cut back, 4 bases at V and 2 bases at J, with 14 bases in the middle. From germline, CDR1 is SGHVS and CDR2 FQNEAQ. CDR3 nucleotides: TGTGCCAGCAGCTCGCCAGGGCAGGGGCAAGAGACCCAGTACTTC. Its protein is CASSSPGQGQETQYF. Based on the CDR3 plus reference TRBV7-8 and TRBJ2-5, the full variable domain is GAGVSQSPRYKVAKRGQDVALRCDPISGHVSLFWYQQALGQGPEFLTYFQNEAQLDKSGLPSDRFFAERPEGSVSTLKIQRTQQEDSAVYLCASSSPGQGQETQYFGPGTRLLVL.